This T cell receptor beta chain derives from a study of control samples from healthy donors and cancer patients. V lost 2 bases and J lost 6, with 1 base in between. Germline V lookup: CDR1 SGHVS, CDR2 FNYEAQ. The length of the CDR3 is 11 residues. Using immunoSEQ multiplex PCR, the repertoire was profiled, and TCRdb retains in-frame clones only, with some absent. This table has approximately 52,000 clones, over 75% appearing once. V usage is TRBV7-6 and J usage is TRBJ2-2, with no clear D. This clonotype was sampled from a man in his forties or fifties in good health. Specimen: blood. CDR3 sequence reads: CASSLPGELFF. CDR3 sequence (DNA): TGTGCCAGCAGCTTACCCGGGGAGCTGTTTTTT.